The source of this T cell receptor (beta chain) is a study of T cells in Graves' hyperthyroidism and ophthalmopathy. Diagnosis relied on clinical symptoms, serum thyroxine and TRAb, thyroid ultrasound and orbital computed tomography. This clonotype appeared many times. Amplified TCR beta CDR3 regions derived from RNA transcripts. In the first-round RT-PCR of the TCR CDR3, the HTBI primer set was used. In TCRdb, the multiplex PCR reads were re-called with MiXCR into one record per CDR3 protein. The repertoire holds roughly 400,000 distinct CDR3 sequences, with roughly 13% as singletons. Germline values: CDR1 DFQATT, CDR2 SNEGSKA (reference sequence). The germline V and J ends were trimmed by 3 bases and 1 base, with 10 bases remaining between them. The CDR3 is 13 amino acids.

The TCR originated in a man aged 45-65 years with Graves' ophthalmopathy. This chain connects TRBV20-1 to TRBJ2-7; D remains ambiguous. The sequenced material came from blood. CDR3 in amino acids: CSARDRLSYEQYF. In nucleotides, the CDR3 is TGCAGTGCTAGGGATAGGCTATCCTACGAGCAGTACTTC.